The rows below give T cell receptor beta chains drawn from one sample of a study of blood T cells in healthy people across ages. TCRdb reanalysed the 5' RACE reads using MiXCR and keeps one entry per CDR3 protein. Of fewer than 2,000,000 distinct CDR3 sequences listed, approximately 40% are singletons. Sequenced: blood. Receptors were obtained from a human donor in good health. Both conserved end residues are part of each CDR3. Each record gives: V gene, D gene, J gene, clone size, CDR3 DNA, CDR3 protein. D genes are given only for firm matches. Clone size is shown for a subset of rows, as once, few, many or a class of expanded clone.

TRBV6-2/TRBV6-3	-	TRBJ2-7	few	TGTGCCGGCAGATCGGACAGCTACGAGCAGTACTTC	CAGRSDSYEQYF
TRBV5-6	-	TRBJ1-1	-	TGTGCCAGCAGCTTGATCTCGCGTGACTTGAACACTGAAGCTTTCTTT	CASSLISRDLNTEAFF
TRBV9	-	TRBJ1-6	-	TGTGCCAGCAGCGGAATTGCGGGGCCGATGGAATCACCCCTCCACTTT	CASSGIAGPMESPLHF
TRBV14	-	TRBJ2-5	few	TGTGCCAGCAGCTGGGCGATTAGCGTCTTCGAGACCCAGTACTTC	CASSWAISVFETQYF
TRBV7-2	-	TRBJ2-3	once	TGTACCAGCAGCACTGGACAGATCACAGATACGCAGTATTTT	CTSSTGQITDTQYF
TRBV12-3/TRBV12-4	TRBD1	TRBJ1-2	-	TGTGCCAGCAGTTTGGGGACAGCCTTAGCTAACTATGGCTACACCTTC	CASSLGTALANYGYTF
TRBV7-3	TRBD1	TRBJ2-1	-	TGTGCCAGCAGCTTAATGGGGACAGGGGCAGGAGAGCAGTTCTTC	CASSLMGTGAGEQFF
TRBV6-6	-	TRBJ2-7	few	TGTGCCAGCAGTTTCGCGGGGTTAGGGGCCTACGAGCAGTACTTC	CASSFAGLGAYEQYF
TRBV9	-	TRBJ1-2	-	TGTGCCAGCAGCGTGGACAAGAACTATGGCTACACCTTC	CASSVDKNYGYTF
TRBV7-9	-	TRBJ2-4	-	TGTACCATTGGTTTGGAGGACATTCAGTACTTC	CTIGLEDIQYF
TRBV29-1	-	TRBJ2-1	-	TGCAGCGTTCAACAGGGAGTGAGGTCCTACAATGAGCAGTTCTTC	CSVQQGVRSYNEQFF
TRBV4-3	TRBD1	TRBJ2-1	-	TGCGCCAGCAGCCAAGGGGACAGGGGGGACTACAATGAGCAGTTCTTC	CASSQGDRGDYNEQFF